This passage covers 14 T cell receptor beta chains from one sample sequenced in a study of T cell repertoires in cytomegalovirus infection. These receptors have no known antigen. TCRdb called the reads again in MiXCR, with one record for every CDR3 protein. The profile shows 450,000 to 650,000 distinct CDR3 sequences, 40% of them singletons. The sample was cultured PBMCs, taken from culture after CMV antigen stimulation. The receptors were sampled from a human donor in good health (CMV status not recorded). Some clones in this sample may be carry-over from other donors' samples.

This clonotype has only one observation. The CDR3, as DNA: TGTGCCAGCAGTGAGTGGGTTGCCAGCACTGAAGCTTTCTTT. It is translated as CASSEWVASTEAFF. This chain links TRBV2 with TRBJ1-1, with D unclear. V gave up 3 bases and J gave up 4 bases, with 12 bases separating them. Germline V lookup: CDR1 SNHLY, CDR2 FYNNEI. The CDR3 contains 14 residues. Looking up the rest from reference TRBV2 and TRBJ1-1 gives the full variable domain: EPEVTQTPSHQVTQMGQEVILRCVPISNHLYFYWYRQILGQKVEFLVSFYNNEISEKSEIFDDQFSVERPDGSNFTLKIRSTKLEDSAMYFCASSEWVASTEAFFGQGTRLTVV.

This clonotype has a count of ten or more. The chain links TRBV7-2 to TRBJ2-4; D may be TRBD1 or TRBD2 (5 bases each). Trimming stripped 5 bases from V and 13 bases from J, with 21 bases between. This CDR3 has 14 residues. Germline V CDR1 and CDR2: SGHTA, FQGNSA. This CDR3 is CASSGPGTPFLQYF. The CDR3 DNA reads TGTGCCAGCAGCGGTCCCGGGACCCCCTTCTTACAGTACTTC.

The J gene is TRBJ1-4, the V gene TRBV20-1; maybe TRBD1 (5 bases). V lost 6 bases, J lost 5 bases, and 16 bases lay in between. CDR1 DFQATT and CDR2 SNEGSKA come from the germline V gene (reference sequence). The CDR3 runs to 14 residues. CDR3 DNA sequence: TGCAGTGCCCCCGAGCGGGGGGGAAATGAAAAACTGTTTTTT. As protein: CSAPERGGNEKLFF.

V is TRBV7-2 and J is TRBJ2-2; 7 bases map to TRBD2. CDR1 SGHTA and CDR2 FQGNSA come from the germline V gene. Trimming at V came to 2 bases and at J to 2 bases, leaving 2 bases not matched to a gene. CDR3 length: 15 residues. CDR3 in DNA: TGTGCCAGCAGCTTATCTAGCGGCAACACCGGGGAGCTGTTTTTT. Amino acid sequence: CASSLSSGNTGELFF.

The J gene is TRBJ2-7, the V gene TRBV7-9; unclear D gene. The germline V and J ends were trimmed by 3 bases and 3 bases, with 6 bases remaining between them. The CDR3 has 12 residues. Per germline, CDR1 SEHNR and CDR2 FQNEAQ (reference sequence). CDR3 protein: CASSLKDYEQYF. CDR3 nucleotide sequence: TGTGCCAGCAGCTTGAAGGACTACGAGCAGTACTTC.

Only a few counts were recorded for this clonotype. The chain recombines TRBV7-9 with TRBJ2-3; D gene uncertain. The CDR3 spans 14 residues. V lost 2 bases and J 5 bases, leaving 11 bases between the germline ends. Per germline, CDR1 SEHNR and CDR2 FQNEAQ (reference sequence). CDR3 loop: CASSLSQLVDTQYF. The CDR3 DNA is TGTGCCAGCAGCTTAAGTCAGTTGGTAGATACGCAGTATTTT.

The rearrangement uses TRBV2 and TRBJ2-1, with 11 bases aligning to TRBD2. The germline CDR1 and CDR2 sequences are SNHLY and FYNNEI. V lost 3 bases and J lost 4; bases outside the gene matches: 5. The CDR3 is 16 residues long. CDR3 bases: TGTGCCAGCAGTGATACTAGCGGGAGTTCGTACAATGAGCAGTTCTTC. Its translation: CASSDTSGSSYNEQFF.

This clonotype was detected only once. V gene TRBV6-1 combines with J gene TRBJ2-2, with D possibly matching TRBD1 (5 bases). Trimming left V 6 bases short and J 4 bases short, with 9 bases between. The CDR3 is 13 residues long. Germline CDR1 is MNHNS and CDR2 is SASEGT. This chain's CDR3 is CASRRQRTGELFF. The CDR3 region has the DNA TGTGCCAGCAGACGACAGCGCACCGGGGAGCTGTTTTTT.

This clonotype appeared once. V gene TRBV4-1 combines with J gene TRBJ2-3; D is unclear. The ends were cut back, 4 bases at V and 0 bases at J, with 11 bases in the middle. This CDR3 is built from 15 residues. Germline V gene data show CDR1 as MGHRA and CDR2 as YSYEKL. In DNA, the CDR3 is TGCGCCAGCAGCCCTCAGGCCACTAGCACAGATACGCAGTATTTT. Translation gives CASSPQATSTDTQYF.

This clonotype was counted only a few times. The chain employs TRBV7-9 and TRBJ2-2; 10 bases agree with TRBD1. This CDR3 has 17 residues. Trimming took 5 bases from V and 3 from J; bases not matched to a gene: 9. Germline CDR1 is SEHNR and CDR2 is FQNEAQ (reference sequence). The DNA of the CDR3 is TGTGCCAGCAGCCCCCAGACAGGGGGCTCGTACACCGGGGAGCTGTTTTTT. Encoded protein: CASSPQTGGSYTGELFF.

The gene calls are TRBV10-3 and TRBJ1-2, with 10 bases that match TRBD1. The V gene end was trimmed by 11 bases and the J gene end by 7 bases; junction bases not matched to a gene: 7. The germline V gene has CDR1 ENHRY and CDR2 SYGVKD. This CDR3 comprises 12 residues. CDR3 coding DNA: TGTGCCTCCAGACAGGGGGCCACTGGCTACACCTTC. As protein: CASRQGATGYTF.

The V call is TRBV15, the J call TRBJ2-3; 7 positions agree with TRBD2. The CDR3 sequence is 15 residues long. Germline V gene sequence: CDR1 LNHNV, CDR2 YYDKDF (reference sequence). With V trimmed by 0 bases and J by 10 bases, 10 bases remained unmatched. Here the CDR3 DNA reads TGTGCCACCAGCAGAGATCTCTCCCGGGAGGAGGCGCAGTATTTT. Translated, it gives CATSRDLSREEAQYF. The complete variable domain, with remaining parts taken from reference TRBV15 and TRBJ2-3, reads DAMVIQNPRYQVTQFGKPVTLSCSQTLNHNVMYWYQQKSSQAPKLLFHYYDKDFNNEADTPDNFQSRRPNTSFCFLDIRSPGLGDTAMYLCATSRDLSREEAQYFGPGTRLTVL.

This clonotype was picked up a small number of times. V usage is TRBV15 and J usage is TRBJ2-2; D is unresolved. The CDR3 runs 15 residues. Germline values: CDR1 LNHNV, CDR2 YYDKDF (reference sequence). The ends were cut back, 1 base at V and 2 bases at J, with 8 bases in the middle. The CDR3 protein is CATSRVPDNTGELFF. The CDR3 DNA reads TGTGCCACCAGCAGAGTGCCGGATAACACCGGGGAGCTGTTTTTT. Using reference TRBV15 and TRBJ2-2 for the parts outside the CDR3, the full variable domain is DAMVIQNPRYQVTQFGKPVTLSCSQTLNHNVMYWYQQKSSQAPKLLFHYYDKDFNNEADTPDNFQSRRPNTSFCFLDIRSPGLGDTAMYLCATSRVPDNTGELFFGEGSRLTVL.

The chain recombines TRBV27 with TRBJ2-7; 7 bases align to TRBD2. Trimming removed 3 bases from V and 5 bases from J; junction bases left unmatched: 10. CDR1 is MNHEY and CDR2 is SMNVEV in the germline V gene (reference sequence). The length of the CDR3 is 15 residues. The CDR3, as DNA: TGTGCCAGCAGTTTTGGCGCGGGAGTGAGTCACGAGCAGTACTTC. Translating it yields CASSFGAGVSHEQYF.